Given below is one TCR beta chain in context. This entry comes from a study of OX40 agonist ivuxolimab in advanced cancers. Study overall: The mean age was about 61 years, ranging from about 23 to 85, with 65% to 90% of participants male.

The V gene's germline CDR1 is SNHLY and CDR2 FYNNEI. V was clipped by 5 bases and J by 4 bases, with 11 bases between them. CDR3 length: 14 residues. The protocol was immunoSEQ multiplex PCR, while the TCRdb copy is restricted to in-frame clones and leaves out a portion. The sample has about 110,000 clones, roughly 87% seen once. The investigators sampled blood at baseline, at cycle 4 day 1, and at cycle 7 day 1. Sample: CD4+ or CD8+ T cells sorted from blood, taken in a trial of the OX40 agonist ivuxolimab. This sequence joins TRBV2 and TRBJ2-2, with D tentatively TRBD2 (6 bases). The clonotype was recovered from an adult with an advanced solid tumor such as melanoma, head and neck, liver or kidney cancer. The CDR3 protein is CASSTRDRTGELFF. The CDR3 bases are TGTGCCAGCAGTACGCGGGACCGCACCGGGGAGCTGTTTTTT.